Below are 6 T cell receptor beta chains sequenced from a single sample in a study of blood T cells in healthy people across ages. Next came a second PCR, run for about 7 to 12 cycles, which used a sample-barcoded 5' primer along with a J-beta primer mix. TCRdb re-derived calls from the 5' RACE reads in MiXCR, one entry per CDR3 protein. This table has around 1,100,000 distinct CDR3 sequences, 35% to 45% appearing once. The sample consisted of blood. The receptors come from a man younger than 35 in good health.

This clonotype has ten or more counts. This rearrangement joins TRBV4-2 to TRBJ1-2; 9 nucleotides line up with TRBD1. The V segment lost 2 bases and the J segment 5 bases; nucleotides outside the gene matches: 9. The CDR3 loop spans 16 amino acids. Looked up from germline, CDR1 is LGHNA and CDR2 is YNFKEQ. This CDR3 is CASSQIPRDRDYGYTF. CDR3 sequence (DNA): TGTGCCAGCAGCCAAATCCCCAGGGACAGGGATTATGGCTACACCTTC.

Note on this clonotype: A junction end diverges from the germline sequence, so it may reflect a read error. The gene calls are TRBV28 and TRBJ2-7; D is undetermined. This CDR3 is built from 14 residues. Looked up from germline, CDR1 is MDHEN and CDR2 is SYDVKM. The CDR3 DNA follows: TGTGCCAGTAGTTTCGAGACTGGCTCCTACGAGCAGTACTTC. Translation gives CASSFETGSYEQYF.

This clonotype was observed a few times. The CDR3: CSASRQEMNTEAFF. Written as DNA, the CDR3 is TGCAGTGCTAGTCGTCAGGAGATGAACACTGAAGCTTTCTTT. The J gene is TRBJ1-1, the V gene TRBV20-1; D is undetermined. The V end lost 3 bases, the J end lost 0 bases, and 11 bases lay between the germline ends. The CDR3 spans 14 residues. In germline, CDR1 is DFQATT, CDR2 SNEGSKA (reference sequence).

This clonotype was found a few times. The chain joins TRBV12-3 or TRBV12-4 to TRBJ1-4; 12 bases match TRBD1. The junction had 12 bases not matched to a gene; V was cut back by 6 bases and J by 10 bases. This CDR3 has 16 residues. In DNA, the CDR3 is TGTGCCAGCAGCTATAACCCGGGACAGGGGGCGGGAAAACTGTTTTTT. This translates into CASSYNPGQGAGKLFF.

J is TRBJ2-3 and V is TRBV12-3 or TRBV12-4; D remains unclear. Deletions cut 7 bases from V and 3 bases from J, with 11 bases between. The CDR3 loop spans 13 amino acids. CDR3 DNA sequence: TGTGCCAGCACCTATCTTAGAACAGATACGCAGTATTTT. Residues: CASTYLRTDTQYF.

In this sample, this clonotype turned up a few times. The chain employs TRBV12-3 or TRBV12-4 and TRBJ1-1, with D unclear. Deletions cut 5 bases from V and 7 bases from J, with 5 bases between. CDR3 length: 10 amino acids. This CDR3 is CASSPNEAFF. The CDR3 nucleotides are TGTGCCAGCAGTCCCAATGAAGCTTTCTTT.